This entry lists 7 T cell receptor beta chains sequenced from one sample in a study of blood T cell repertoires in COVID-19. Here immunoSEQ multiplex PCR was the method, and the copy in TCRdb shows in-frame clones only, minus some. Among fewer than 300,000 clones listed, 80% to 95% were seen once. Sample: peripheral blood. These receptors all come from a woman aged 25 to 39 with COVID-19, enrolled during active disease.

This sequence joins TRBV19 and TRBJ1-2; TRBD1 agrees at 10 bases. V shed 6 bases, J shed 8 bases, and the junction held 9 bases outside the gene matches. This CDR3 has 14 amino acids. The germline V gene has CDR1 LNHDA and CDR2 SQIVND (reference sequence). The CDR3 DNA follows: TGTGCCAGTAGGCCTCCCGGGACAGGGGAAGGCTACACCTTC. This sequence encodes CASRPPGTGEGYTF.

This chain connects TRBV7-8 to TRBJ2-7; TRBD2 matches 8 bases. The CDR3 is 15 residues long. The V gene's germline CDR1 is SGHVS and CDR2 FQNEAQ. Unmatched junction bases numbered 5, after V lost 1 base and J lost 3 bases. CDR3 nucleotides: TGTGCCAGCAGCTTAGAGGAGCGGGGGCACTACGAGCAGTACTTC. It specifies CASSLEERGHYEQYF.

The CDR3 DNA reads TGTGCCAGCATGGGAGGGGATGAGCAGTACTTC. Protein sequence: CASMGGDEQYF. V and J are TRBV2 and TRBJ2-7; TRBD2 agrees at 7 bases. The CDR3 has 11 residues. CDR1 and CDR2 (germline): SNHLY, FYNNEI. With 7 bases clipped from V and 7 bases from J, the junction kept 4 bases outside the gene matches.

This sequence joins TRBV6-6 and TRBJ1-2; 7 bases are shared with TRBD1. Germline V gene sequence: CDR1 MNHNY, CDR2 SVGAGI (reference sequence). CDR3 length equals 11 residues. The chain's CDR3 is CVTGVGYGYTF. The CDR3 region has the DNA TGTGTAACAGGGGTCGGGTATGGCTACACCTTC.

V usage is TRBV5-5 and J usage is TRBJ2-3, with 11 nucleotides matching TRBD1. CDR1 and CDR2 (germline): SGHKS, YYEKEE (reference sequence). Germline trimming cut 1 base from V and 5 bases from J; bases unmatched to any gene: 6. The CDR3 is 16 amino acids. CDR3 coding DNA: TGTGCCAGCAGCTTGAGGGACAGGGGGATTGGAGATACGCAGTATTTT. Protein sequence: CASSLRDRGIGDTQYF.

The V gene is TRBV10-3, the J gene TRBJ1-1; the match to TRBD1 covers 8 bases. V trimming: 3 bases; J trimming: 10 bases; junction bases outside the gene matches: 4. Germline V CDR1 and CDR2: ENHRY, SYGVKD. The CDR3 loop spans 12 amino acids. The CDR3: CAISDSGTGAFF. DNA for the CDR3: TGTGCCATCAGTGACTCCGGGACAGGAGCTTTCTTT.

The CDR3 loop is CSVEDRTGGTEKLFF. CDR3 nucleotides: TGCAGCGTTGAAGATCGTACAGGGGGCACTGAAAAACTGTTTTTT. This sequence joins TRBV29-1 and TRBJ1-4, with TRBD1 identical over 9 bases. The junction had 6 bases not matched to a gene; V was cut back by 0 bases and J by 7 bases. The CDR3 totals 15 residues. Germline V CDR1 and CDR2: SQVTM, ANQGSEA.